Shown below are 3 T cell receptor beta chains from a single sample sequenced in a study of T cells after yellow fever vaccination. TCRdb itself ran the 5' RACE reads through MiXCR, one entry per CDR3 protein. The data hold about 220,000 distinct CDR3 sequences, with approximately 3.2% observed a single time. The material sequenced was CD4+ T cells sorted from PBMCs, taken 10 days after the yellow fever booster vaccination. Source of these receptors: a man aged 18 to 30 who received the YFV17D yellow fever vaccine.

As to this clonotype: This may be a read error: a much more frequent sequence differs by one nucleotide. The chain links TRBV20-1 to TRBJ2-3; 10 nucleotides align to TRBD2. The V segment lost 1 base and the J segment 7 bases; nucleotides outside the gene matches: 5. The length of the CDR3 is 14 residues. Germline values: CDR1 DFQATT, CDR2 SNEGSKA (reference sequence). The CDR3 reads CSARAPSGGNTQYF. CDR3 nucleotides: TGCAGTGCTAGAGCTCCTAGCGGGGGAAATACGCAGTATTTT.

This clonotype was seen many times. The chain combines TRBV6-5 with TRBJ1-1, with a possible D match to TRBD1 (6 bases). Per the germline V gene, CDR1 is MNHEY and CDR2 is SVGAGI. Deletions cut 0 bases from V and 0 bases from J, with 11 bases between. The CDR3 totals 16 residues. This chain's CDR3 is CASSYSRQGMNTEAFF. For the CDR3, the DNA is TGTGCCAGCAGTTACTCGAGGCAGGGGATGAACACTGAAGCTTTCTTT.

This clonotype has just a few counts. This chain joins TRBV4-1 and TRBJ2-1, with TRBD1 identical over 7 bases. J gave up 7 bases and V 1 base, and 7 bases lay outside the gene matches. Germline CDR1 is MGHRA and CDR2 is YSYEKL. The CDR3 has 15 amino acids. The CDR3 bases are TGCGCCAGCAGCCAAGTGTCGGCAGGGGGAAATGAGCAGTTCTTC. Its protein product is CASSQVSAGGNEQFF.